Listed here are 17 T cell receptor beta chains from one sample, sequenced in a study of shared clonotypes between healthy human individuals. TCRdb's copy holds only in-frame clones and misses some; the assay was immunoSEQ multiplex PCR. The sample records over 950,000 clones, 70% to 80% being singletons. Sequenced sample: memory CD4+ T cells from PBMCs. Noted subset: CD45RA-negative fraction. Every receptor here comes from a man aged 18-30 years in good health. Some clones in this sample may be carry-over from other donors' samples.

V and J are TRBV28 and TRBJ1-1; unclear D gene. Germline CDR1 MDHEN, CDR2 SYDVKM. The CDR3 contains 14 residues. Trimming took 3 bases from V and 3 from J, leaving 11 bases between them. The CDR3 nucleotides are TGTGCCAGCAGTTTGGGCGGCCTGGACACTGAAGCTTTCTTT. It yields the protein CASSLGGLDTEAFF.

V and J are TRBV20-1 and TRBJ2-7; weak D call: TRBD2 (6 bases). The germline CDR1 and CDR2 sequences are DFQATT and SNEGSKA (reference sequence). The V and J ends lost 3 bases and 7 bases respectively, with 10 bases between them. The CDR3 spans 11 residues. The CDR3: CSASGSQEQYF. The CDR3 DNA reads as TGCAGTGCTAGCGGGAGTCAGGAGCAGTACTTC.

The chain has TRBV4-3 and TRBJ1-1; 7 bases are shared with TRBD1. CDR3 length: 13 amino acids. Germline V gene lookup returns CDR1 LGHNA and CDR2 YSLEER. Germline trimming cut 4 bases from V and 7 bases from J; bases unmatched to any gene: 6. DNA of the CDR3: TGCGCCAGCAGCCCACCGGGACAGCATGAAGCTTTCTTT. Translation: CASSPPGQHEAFF.

The chain combines TRBV7-2 with TRBJ2-7; D unresolved. The V gene's germline CDR1 is SGHTA and CDR2 FQGNSA. The V and J ends lost 3 bases and 2 bases respectively, with 23 bases between them. The CDR3 totals 18 residues. The CDR3 reads CASSFSSMWDTIPYEQYF. DNA of the CDR3: TGTGCCAGCAGCTTTAGTAGTATGTGGGATACAATTCCCTACGAGCAGTACTTC.

The J gene is TRBJ2-1, the V gene TRBV7-2, with 7 bases fitting TRBD1. CDR3 length equals 14 residues. The germline V gene encodes CDR1 SGHTA and CDR2 FQGNSA. The J segment lost 8 bases and the V segment lost 5 bases, leaving 9 bases of the junction unmatched. In nucleotides, the CDR3 is TGTGCCAGCAGCAAGCCGACAGGGCACCATGAGCAGTTCTTC. Translating gives CASSKPTGHHEQFF.

The DNA for the CDR3 is TGTGCCAGCACCGAAGGGACAGGGAACTCCTACGAGCAGTACTTC. Protein sequence: CASTEGTGNSYEQYF. This sequence joins TRBV6-1 and TRBJ2-7; 9 positions match TRBD1. This CDR3 is 15 amino acids long. The germline CDR1 and CDR2 sequences are MNHNS and SASEGT. V lost 7 bases and J lost 0; bases outside the gene matches: 7.

This clone was found a few times. This chain connects TRBV4-1 to TRBJ2-1, with 10 positions matching TRBD1. V lost 2 bases, J lost 4 bases, and 17 bases stayed unmatched. The CDR3 covers 20 residues. Germline V gene lookup returns CDR1 MGHRA and CDR2 YSYEKL. The CDR3, as DNA: TGCGCCAGCAGCCAACCTACCGATCTTACCGGGACAGGGGTATACAATGAGCAGTTCTTC. The encoded protein is CASSQPTDLTGTGVYNEQFF.

The V gene is TRBV11-2, the J gene TRBJ2-5; TRBD1 matches 8 bases. V was pared by 1 base and J by 4 bases, with 2 bases of the junction left unmatched. Germline CDR1 and CDR2: SGHAT and FQNNGV. The CDR3 length is 14 residues. CDR3 DNA: TGTGCCAGCAGCTTAGGCGGACAGGGAGAGACCCAGTACTTC. It specifies CASSLGGQGETQYF.

The V and J genes are TRBV10-3 and TRBJ1-5, with D perhaps TRBD1 (5 bases). The CDR3 covers 15 residues. The germline V gene encodes CDR1 ENHRY and CDR2 SYGVKD. V gave up 0 bases and J gave up 3 bases, with 9 bases separating them. The CDR3 sequence: CAISESGTFNQPQHF. The CDR3 DNA reads TGTGCCATCAGTGAGTCAGGGACCTTCAATCAGCCCCAGCATTTT.

The chain is built from TRBV11-2 and TRBJ2-7, with D tentatively TRBD2 (6 bases). V gave up 2 bases and J gave up 3 bases, with 20 bases separating them. Germline V gives CDR1 SGHAT, CDR2 FQNNGV. This CDR3 is 17 amino acids long. The CDR3 protein is CASSLRPADGGRYEQYF. In nucleotides, the CDR3 is TGTGCCAGCAGCTTACGACCCGCGGACGGGGGTCGCTACGAGCAGTACTTC.

The rearrangement joins TRBV2 to TRBJ1-3; 7 positions match TRBD1. Germline CDR1 is SNHLY and CDR2 is FYNNEI. This CDR3 has 13 residues. Trimming cost V 8 bases and J 4 bases; bases outside gene matches: 5. The chain's CDR3 is CASQQGIGNTIYF. The DNA for the CDR3 is TGTGCCAGCCAACAGGGGATCGGAAACACCATATATTTT.

The V call is TRBV11-2, the J call TRBJ2-2; either TRBD1 or TRBD2 may fit D (5 bases each). Germline-derived CDR1 and CDR2 are SGHAT and FQNNGV. This CDR3 contains 16 residues. The germline V and J ends were trimmed by 1 base and 0 bases, with 9 bases remaining between them. CDR3 amino acids: CASSLVGGANTGELFF. CDR3 coding DNA: TGTGCCAGCAGCTTAGTTGGGGGAGCGAACACCGGGGAGCTGTTTTTT.

The chain is built from TRBV11-2 and TRBJ1-5; maybe TRBD1 (5 bases). This CDR3 is 13 amino acids long. The V end lost 5 bases, the J end lost 5 bases, and 10 bases lay between the germline ends. Germline V gene sequence: CDR1 SGHAT, CDR2 FQNNGV. CDR3 sequence reads: CASSVGADQPQHF. In DNA, the CDR3 is TGTGCCAGCAGCGTAGGGGCGGATCAGCCCCAGCATTTT. The variable domain in full, completed from reference TRBV11-2 and TRBJ1-5, reads EAGVAQSPRYKIIEKRQSVAFWCNPISGHATLYWYQQILGQGPKLLIQFQNNGVVDDSQLPKDRFSAERLKGVDSTLKIQPAKLEDSAVYLCASSVGADQPQHFGDGTRLSIL.

The chain recombines TRBV11-3 with TRBJ2-1, with D unresolved. Per germline, CDR1 SGHNT and CDR2 YENEEA. The CDR3 spans 14 residues. V was cut by 5 bases and J by 3 bases, with 11 bases left in between. The CDR3: CASSPDANYNEQFF. The CDR3 DNA follows: TGTGCCAGCAGCCCAGACGCGAACTACAATGAGCAGTTCTTC.

V gene TRBV4-2 combines with J gene TRBJ2-7; no clear D. The germline gives CDR1 LGHNA, CDR2 YNFKEQ. Trimming removed 4 bases from V and 0 bases from J, with 10 bases in between. CDR3 length: 14 residues. CDR3 in DNA: TGTGCCAGCAGCCCCACAAGGCTCTCCTACGAGCAGTACTTC. Translating gives CASSPTRLSYEQYF.

The rearrangement joins TRBV7-2 to TRBJ2-6, with TRBD1 as a possible D gene (5 bases). Germline CDR1 is SGHTA and CDR2 is FQGNSA. This CDR3 has 15 amino acids. V was pared by 5 bases and J by 2 bases, with 10 bases between. In DNA form, the CDR3 reads TGTGCCAGCAGCCTGTCGACAGCTGGGGCCAACGTCCTGACTTTC. This sequence encodes CASSLSTAGANVLTF.

The chain carries TRBV6-1 and TRBJ1-1; D gene unclear. Germline V gives CDR1 MNHNS, CDR2 SASEGT. CDR3 size: 17 residues. The V and J ends lost 2 bases and 3 bases respectively, with 19 bases between them. DNA for the CDR3: TGTGCCAGCAGTGAACCGACGGCCCTCTTAGCTCACACTGAAGCTTTCTTT. It specifies CASSEPTALLAHTEAFF.